The clone carrying this TCR beta chain was observed a few times. The CDR3 is 14 residues long. In germline, CDR1 is SGHRS, CDR2 YFSETQ. The V end lost 4 bases, the J end lost 4 bases, and 14 bases lay between the germline ends. MiXCR, applied by TCRdb to the RT-PCR reads, yields one record per CDR3 protein. Found here are about 680,000 distinct CDR3 sequences, 14% of them singletons; the top ten hold just over 3.5%. Sequencing input: memory CD4+ T cells from blood. The receptor's source is a female donor in good health, serving as a healthy control. The rearrangement joins TRBV5-1 to TRBJ1-1, with a tentative D call TRBD1 (5 bases). In DNA, the CDR3 is TGCGCCAGCAGCCCTCGGGGAGGGGTCACTGAAGCTTTCTTT. Protein: CASSPRGGVTEAFF.